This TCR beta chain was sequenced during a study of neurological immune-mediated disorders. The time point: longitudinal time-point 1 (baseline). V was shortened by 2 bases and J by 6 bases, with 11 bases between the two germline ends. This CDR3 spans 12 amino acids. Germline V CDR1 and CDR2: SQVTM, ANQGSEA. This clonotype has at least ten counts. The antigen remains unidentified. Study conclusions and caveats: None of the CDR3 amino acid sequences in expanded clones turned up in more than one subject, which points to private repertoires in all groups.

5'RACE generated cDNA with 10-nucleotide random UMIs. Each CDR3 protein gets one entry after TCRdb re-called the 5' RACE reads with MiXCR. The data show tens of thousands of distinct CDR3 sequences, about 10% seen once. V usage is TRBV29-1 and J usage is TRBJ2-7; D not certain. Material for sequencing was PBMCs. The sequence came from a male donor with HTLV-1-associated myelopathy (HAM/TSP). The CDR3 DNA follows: TGCAGCGTTGAATTGTTGGGTTCCGAGCAGTACTTC. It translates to CSVELLGSEQYF.